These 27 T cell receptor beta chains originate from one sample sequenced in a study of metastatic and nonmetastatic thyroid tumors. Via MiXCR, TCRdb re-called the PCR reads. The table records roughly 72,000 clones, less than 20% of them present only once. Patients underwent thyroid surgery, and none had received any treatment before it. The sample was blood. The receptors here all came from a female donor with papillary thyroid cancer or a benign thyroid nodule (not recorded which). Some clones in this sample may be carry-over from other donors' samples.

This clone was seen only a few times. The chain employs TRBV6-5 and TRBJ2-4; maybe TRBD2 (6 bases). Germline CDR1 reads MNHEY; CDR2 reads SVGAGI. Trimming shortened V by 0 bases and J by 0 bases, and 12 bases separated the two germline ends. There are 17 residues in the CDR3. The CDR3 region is CASSYSLGTLAKNIQYF. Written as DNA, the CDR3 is TGTGCCAGCAGTTACTCGCTGGGGACTCTAGCCAAAAACATTCAGTACTTC.

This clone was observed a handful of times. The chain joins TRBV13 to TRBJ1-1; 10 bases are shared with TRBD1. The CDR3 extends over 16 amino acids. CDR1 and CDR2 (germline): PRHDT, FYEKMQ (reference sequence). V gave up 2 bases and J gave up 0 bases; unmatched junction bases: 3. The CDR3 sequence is CASSLLGTGVNTEAFF. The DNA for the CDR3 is TGTGCCAGCAGCTTATTAGGGACAGGGGTGAACACTGAAGCTTTCTTT.

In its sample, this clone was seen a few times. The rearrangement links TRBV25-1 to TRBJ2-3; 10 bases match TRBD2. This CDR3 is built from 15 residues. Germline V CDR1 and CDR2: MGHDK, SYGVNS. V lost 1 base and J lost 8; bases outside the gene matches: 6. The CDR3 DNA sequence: TGTGCCAGCAGTGAATTGCTAGCGGGAGCAGGTACGCAGTATTTT. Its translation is CASSELLAGAGTQYF.

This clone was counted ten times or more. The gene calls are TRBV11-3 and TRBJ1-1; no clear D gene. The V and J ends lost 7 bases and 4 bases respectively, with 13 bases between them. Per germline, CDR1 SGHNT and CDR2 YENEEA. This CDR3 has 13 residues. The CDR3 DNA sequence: TGTGCCAGCACACTAGGCGTAAGCACTGAAGCTTTCTTT. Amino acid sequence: CASTLGVSTEAFF.

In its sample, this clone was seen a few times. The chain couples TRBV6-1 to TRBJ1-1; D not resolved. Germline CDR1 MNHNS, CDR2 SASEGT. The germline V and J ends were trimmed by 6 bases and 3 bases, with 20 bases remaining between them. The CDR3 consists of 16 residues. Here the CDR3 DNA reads TGTGCCAGCAGCTCCTATGGACTAGCGGATGACACTGAAGCTTTCTTT. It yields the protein CASSSYGLADDTEAFF.

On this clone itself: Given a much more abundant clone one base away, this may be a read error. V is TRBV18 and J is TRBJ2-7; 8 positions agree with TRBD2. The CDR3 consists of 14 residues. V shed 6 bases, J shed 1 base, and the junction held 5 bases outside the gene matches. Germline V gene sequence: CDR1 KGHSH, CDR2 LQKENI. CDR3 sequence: CASSPRGGSYEQYF. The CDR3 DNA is TGTGCCAGCTCGCCCCGGGGGGGGTCCTACGAGCAGTACTTC.

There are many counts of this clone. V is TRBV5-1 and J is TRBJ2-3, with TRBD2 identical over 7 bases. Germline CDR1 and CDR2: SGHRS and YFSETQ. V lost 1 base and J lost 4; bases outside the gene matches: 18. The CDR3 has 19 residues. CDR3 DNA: TGCGCCAGCAGCTTGCGTTCCTGGTTCCGCGGGAGCCCCCCAGATACGCAGTATTTT. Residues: CASSLRSWFRGSPPDTQYF.

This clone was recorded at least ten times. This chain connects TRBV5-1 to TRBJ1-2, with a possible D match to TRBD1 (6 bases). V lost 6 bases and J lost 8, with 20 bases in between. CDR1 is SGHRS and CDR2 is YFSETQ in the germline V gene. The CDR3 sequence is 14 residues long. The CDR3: CASTAAGGAGGYTF. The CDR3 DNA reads TGCGCCAGCACCGCGGCGGGGGGCGCGGGGGGCTACACCTTC.

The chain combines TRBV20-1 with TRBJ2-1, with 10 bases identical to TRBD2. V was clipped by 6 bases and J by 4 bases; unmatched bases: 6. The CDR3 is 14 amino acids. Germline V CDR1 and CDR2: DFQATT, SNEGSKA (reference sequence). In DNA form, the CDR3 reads TGCAGTGCCCCACTAGCGGGGAGGTACAATGAGCAGTTCTTC. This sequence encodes CSAPLAGRYNEQFF.

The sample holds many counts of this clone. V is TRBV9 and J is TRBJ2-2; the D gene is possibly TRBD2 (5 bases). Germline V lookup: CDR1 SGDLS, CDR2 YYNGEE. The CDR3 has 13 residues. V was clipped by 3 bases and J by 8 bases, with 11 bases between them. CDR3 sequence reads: CASSAGSVGELFF. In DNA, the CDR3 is TGTGCCAGCAGCGCGGGGTCGGTGGGGGAGCTGTTTTTT.

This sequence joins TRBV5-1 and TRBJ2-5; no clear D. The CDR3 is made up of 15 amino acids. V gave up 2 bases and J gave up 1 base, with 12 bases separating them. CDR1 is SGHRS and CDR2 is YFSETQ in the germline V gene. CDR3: CASSFAWALQETQYF. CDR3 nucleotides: TGCGCCAGCAGCTTCGCCTGGGCCCTCCAAGAGACCCAGTACTTC. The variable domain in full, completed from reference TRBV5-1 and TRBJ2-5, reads KAGVTQTPRYLIKTRGQQVTLSCSPISGHRSVSWYQQTPGQGLQFLFEYFSETQRNKGNFPGRFSGRQFSNSRSEMNVSTLELGDSALYLCASSFAWALQETQYFGPGTRLLVL.

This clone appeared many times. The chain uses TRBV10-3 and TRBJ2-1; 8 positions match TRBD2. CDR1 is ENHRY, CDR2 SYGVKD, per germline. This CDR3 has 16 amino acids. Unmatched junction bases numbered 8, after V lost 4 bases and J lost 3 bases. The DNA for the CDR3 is TGTGCCATCAGTGCTATAGCGGGAATAGACTACAATGAGCAGTTCTTC. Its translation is CAISAIAGIDYNEQFF.

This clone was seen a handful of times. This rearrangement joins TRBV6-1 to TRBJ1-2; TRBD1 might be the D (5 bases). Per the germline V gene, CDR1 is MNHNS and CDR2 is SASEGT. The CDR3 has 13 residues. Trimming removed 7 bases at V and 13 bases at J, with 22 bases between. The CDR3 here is CASIHPFGGNVTF. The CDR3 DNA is TGTGCCAGCATCCACCCTTTTGGGGGGAACGTCACCTTC.

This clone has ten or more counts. This CDR3 is CASSLEFGEGSGELFF. The CDR3 DNA sequence: TGCGCCAGCAGCTTGGAATTTGGAGAGGGGAGCGGGGAGCTGTTTTTT. The V call is TRBV5-1, the J call TRBJ2-2; D possibly matches TRBD1 or TRBD2 (5 bases each). Trimming cost V 0 bases and J 7 bases, with 16 bases left between them. Germline V lookup: CDR1 SGHRS, CDR2 YFSETQ. The CDR3 totals 16 residues.

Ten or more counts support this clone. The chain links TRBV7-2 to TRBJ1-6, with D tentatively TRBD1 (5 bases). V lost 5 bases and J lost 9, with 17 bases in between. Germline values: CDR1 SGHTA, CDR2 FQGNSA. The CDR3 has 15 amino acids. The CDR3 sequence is CASSRRTSISSPLHF. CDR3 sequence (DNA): TGTGCCAGCAGCCGACGGACATCCATATCTTCACCCCTCCACTTT.

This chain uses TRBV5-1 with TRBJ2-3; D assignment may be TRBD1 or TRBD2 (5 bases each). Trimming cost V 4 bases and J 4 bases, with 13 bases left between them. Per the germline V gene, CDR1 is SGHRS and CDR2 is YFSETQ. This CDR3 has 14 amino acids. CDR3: CASSPVLGADTQYF. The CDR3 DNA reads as TGCGCCAGCAGCCCAGTTTTGGGGGCAGATACGCAGTATTTT.

The CDR3 nucleotides are TGTGCCAGCAGCCCCGACACCGGGGAGCTGTTTTTT. This codes for CASSPDTGELFF. The chain uses TRBV11-2 and TRBJ2-2; D gene uncertain. The germline CDR1 and CDR2 sequences are SGHAT and FQNNGV. The ends were cut back, 5 bases at V and 3 bases at J, with 4 bases in the middle. The CDR3 sequence is 12 residues long.

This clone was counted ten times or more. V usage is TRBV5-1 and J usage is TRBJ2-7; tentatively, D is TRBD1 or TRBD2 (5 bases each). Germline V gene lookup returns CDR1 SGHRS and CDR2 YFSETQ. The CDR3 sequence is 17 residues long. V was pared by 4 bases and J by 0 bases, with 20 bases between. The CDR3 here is CASSIRTGTESSYEQYF. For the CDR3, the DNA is TGCGCCAGCAGCATCCGTACCGGGACGGAGAGCTCCTACGAGCAGTACTTC. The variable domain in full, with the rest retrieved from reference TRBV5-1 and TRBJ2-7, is KAGVTQTPRYLIKTRGQQVTLSCSPISGHRSVSWYQQTPGQGLQFLFEYFSETQRNKGNFPGRFSGRQFSNSRSEMNVSTLELGDSALYLCASSIRTGTESSYEQYFGPGTRLTVT.

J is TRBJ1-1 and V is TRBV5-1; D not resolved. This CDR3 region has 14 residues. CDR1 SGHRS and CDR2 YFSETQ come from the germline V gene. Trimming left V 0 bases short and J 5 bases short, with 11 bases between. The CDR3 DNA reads TGCGCCAGCAGCTTGGGCGGTCTGGGTACTGAAGCTTTCTTT. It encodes CASSLGGLGTEAFF.

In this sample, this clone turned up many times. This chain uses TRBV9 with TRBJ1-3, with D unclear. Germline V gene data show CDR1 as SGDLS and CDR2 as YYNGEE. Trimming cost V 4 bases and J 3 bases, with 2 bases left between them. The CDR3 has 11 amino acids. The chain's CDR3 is CASSYGNTIYF. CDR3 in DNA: TGTGCCAGCAGCTATGGAAACACCATATATTTT.

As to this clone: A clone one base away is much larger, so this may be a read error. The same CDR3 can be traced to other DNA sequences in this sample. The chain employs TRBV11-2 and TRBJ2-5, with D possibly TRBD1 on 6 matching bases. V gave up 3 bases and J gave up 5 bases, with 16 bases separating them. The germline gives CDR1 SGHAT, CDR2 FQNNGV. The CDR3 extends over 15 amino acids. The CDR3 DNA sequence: TGTGCCAGCAGCTTCGTGGACAGAGTCCAGGAGACCCAGTACTTC. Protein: CASSFVDRVQETQYF.

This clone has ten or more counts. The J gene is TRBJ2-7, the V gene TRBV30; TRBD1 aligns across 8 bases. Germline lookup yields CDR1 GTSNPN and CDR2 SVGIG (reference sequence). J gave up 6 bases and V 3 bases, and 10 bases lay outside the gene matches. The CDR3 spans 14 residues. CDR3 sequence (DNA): TGTGCCTGGAGCGCCGACAGGGGACGACTCGAGCAGTACTTC. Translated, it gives CAWSADRGRLEQYF.

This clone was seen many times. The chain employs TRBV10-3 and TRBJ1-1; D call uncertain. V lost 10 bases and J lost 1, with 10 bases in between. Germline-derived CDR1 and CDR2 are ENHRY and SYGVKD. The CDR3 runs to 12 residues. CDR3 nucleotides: TGTGCCACCGTGACTCAGAACACTGAAGCTTTCTTT. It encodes CATVTQNTEAFF.

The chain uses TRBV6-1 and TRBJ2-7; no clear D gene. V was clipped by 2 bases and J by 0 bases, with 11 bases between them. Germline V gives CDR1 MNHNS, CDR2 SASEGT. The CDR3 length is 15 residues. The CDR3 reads CASSESPEASYEQYF. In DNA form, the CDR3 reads TGTGCCAGCAGTGAATCGCCCGAGGCCTCCTACGAGCAGTACTTC.

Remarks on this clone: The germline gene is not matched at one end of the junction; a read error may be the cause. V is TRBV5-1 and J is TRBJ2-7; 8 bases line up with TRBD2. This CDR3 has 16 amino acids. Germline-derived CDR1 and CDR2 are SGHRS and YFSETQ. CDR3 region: CASSSKAGAFSYEQYF. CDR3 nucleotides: TGTGCCAGCAGCTCGAAAGCGGGGGCCTTCTCCTACGAGCAGTACTTC.

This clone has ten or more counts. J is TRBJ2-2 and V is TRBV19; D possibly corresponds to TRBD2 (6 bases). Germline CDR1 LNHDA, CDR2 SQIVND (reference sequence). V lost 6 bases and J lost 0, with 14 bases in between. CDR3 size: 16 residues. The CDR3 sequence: CASSPHPGANTGELFF. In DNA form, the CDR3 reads TGTGCCAGTAGCCCCCATCCGGGAGCGAACACCGGGGAGCTGTTTTTT.

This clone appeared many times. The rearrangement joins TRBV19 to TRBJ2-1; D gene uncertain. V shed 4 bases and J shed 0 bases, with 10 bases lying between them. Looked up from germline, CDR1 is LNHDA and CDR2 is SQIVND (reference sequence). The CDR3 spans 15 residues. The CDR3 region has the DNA TGTGCCAGTAGTACCCTAACCCTCTCCTACAATGAGCAGTTCTTC. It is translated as CASSTLTLSYNEQFF.